The present T cell receptor (beta chain) was sequenced within a study of control samples from healthy donors and cancer patients. The CDR3 covers 17 residues. CDR1 and CDR2 from the germline V gene are GTSNPN and SVGIG (reference sequence). V was shortened by 6 bases and J by 1 base, with 24 bases between the two germline ends. Repertoires were generated with immunoSEQ multiplex PCR, while TCRdb's copy carries only in-frame clones and drops some. The profile shows about 180,000 clones, over 85% of them singletons. The chain has TRBV30 and TRBJ2-5; the D gene is possibly TRBD2 (5 bases). The sample comprised blood. The clonotype was recovered from a man aged 25-45 years in good health. In DNA, the CDR3 is TGTGCCTGTTACCTCCATCACCCCGGTCGGGGCCAAGAGACCCAGTACTTC. Translating gives CACYLHHPGRGQETQYF.